Below are 10 T cell receptor beta chains sequenced from a single sample in a study of CD8 T cells in Susac syndrome (dated by TCRdb to between 2017 and 2020). The library relied on the immunoSEQ multiplex PCR assay. RNA was extracted with the RNeasy kit and roughly 0.45 to 1 ug was reverse transcribed using random hexamers. TCRdb trimmed public reads at Q25 via fastp, called clones via MiXCR and kept in-frame beta chains. Rows with one shared CDR3 protein collapse into an entry with the most common genes and DNA. The sample profile shows about 150,000 distinct CDR3 sequences; about 96% of them were found once. The ten top clones hold around 0.12% of the sample. The specimen was CD4+ T cells from PBMCs. These receptors were collected from a human donor with Susac syndrome.

This clonotype was counted between two and nine times. The chain employs TRBV5-6 and TRBJ2-7, with D perhaps TRBD2 (6 bases). V lost 2 bases, J lost 2 bases, and 14 bases lay in between. The CDR3 loop spans 15 amino acids. CDR1 is SGHDT and CDR2 is YYEEEE in the germline V gene. This CDR3 is CASSFDGRRPYEQYF. Written as DNA, the CDR3 is TGTGCCAGCAGCTTCGACGGGAGAAGGCCCTACGAGCAGTACTTC.

This clonotype was detected a few times. J is TRBJ2-3 and V is TRBV7-9; 11 bases align to TRBD1. The V and J ends lost 3 bases and 6 bases, in that order; junction bases with no gene match: 5. From germline, CDR1 is SEHNR and CDR2 FQNEAQ (reference sequence). The CDR3 has 15 amino acids. The CDR3, as DNA: TGTGCCAGCAGCTTCGGACAGGGGGCTACCGATACGCAGTATTTT. Protein sequence: CASSFGQGATDTQYF.

J is TRBJ1-1 and V is TRBV7-2; D is ambiguous. CDR1 and CDR2 from the germline V gene are SGHTA and FQGNSA. The CDR3 contains 12 residues. Trimming cost V 0 bases and J 10 bases, with 9 bases left between them. CDR3 sequence reads: CASSLAFGGAFF. Written as DNA, the CDR3 is TGTGCCAGCAGCTTAGCGTTCGGCGGAGCTTTCTTT. The whole variable domain, remainder taken from reference TRBV7-2 and TRBJ1-1, is GAGVSQSPSNKVTEKGKDVELRCDPISGHTALYWYRQSLGQGLEFLIYFQGNSAPDKSGLPSDRFSAERTGGSVSTLTIQRTQQEDSAVYLCASSLAFGGAFFGQGTRLTVV.

CDR3 nucleotide sequence: TGTGCCAGTAGTAAGGATCACACAGATACGCAGTATTTT. It specifies CASSKDHTDTQYF. The genes are TRBV19 and TRBJ2-3; D gene uncertain. Germline V gene lookup returns CDR1 LNHDA and CDR2 SQIVND (reference sequence). The CDR3 is made up of 13 amino acids. Trimming left V 4 bases short and J 2 bases short, with 7 bases between.

This clonotype showed up just once. The chain uses TRBV20-1 and TRBJ1-4; D not certain. Trimming took off 5 bases at V and 5 bases at J, with 15 bases between the two ends. CDR1 DFQATT and CDR2 SNEGSKA come from the germline V gene (reference sequence). CDR3 size: 14 residues. CDR3 protein: CSAYGGSVNEKLFF. CDR3 sequence (DNA): TGCAGTGCTTACGGTGGCAGTGTAAATGAAAAACTGTTTTTT.

The chain uses TRBV20-1 and TRBJ2-7, with D unresolved. Germline V CDR1 and CDR2: DFQATT, SNEGSKA (reference sequence). V was pared by 0 bases and J by 3 bases, with 9 bases between. The CDR3 contains 13 residues. The DNA for the CDR3 is TGCAGTGCTAGAGATAACCCGGGCTACGAGCAGTACTTC. Protein sequence: CSARDNPGYEQYF.

This chain uses TRBV6-5 with TRBJ2-3; maybe TRBD1 (5 bases). The CDR3 is 14 residues long. The germline V and J ends were trimmed by 5 bases and 1 base, with 10 bases remaining between them. Germline CDR1 is MNHEY and CDR2 is SVGAGI. CDR3 amino acids: CASSRSRGTDTQYF. In DNA form, the CDR3 reads TGTGCCAGCAGTCGCTCCAGGGGCACAGATACGCAGTATTTT.

The J gene is TRBJ1-1, the V gene TRBV4-3, with D tentatively TRBD1 (5 bases). The CDR3 contains 16 residues. V was trimmed by 1 base and J by 6 bases, leaving 18 bases between them. The germline V gene encodes CDR1 LGHNA and CDR2 YSLEER. The CDR3 sequence is CASSQGGAGVGPEAFF. CDR3 nucleotides: TGCGCCAGCAGCCAAGGTGGGGCCGGGGTAGGGCCTGAAGCTTTCTTT.

The CDR3 loop reads CSVQRRVTYNEQFF. Here the CDR3 DNA reads TGCAGCGTCCAGCGGCGGGTAACCTACAATGAGCAGTTCTTC. The chain has TRBV29-1 and TRBJ2-1, with a tentative D call TRBD2 (5 bases). This CDR3 is 14 amino acids long. V lost 6 bases to trimming and J lost 2 bases, with 14 bases between them. The germline V gene has CDR1 SQVTM and CDR2 ANQGSEA.

The chain combines TRBV4-1 with TRBJ2-5, with 9 bases fitting TRBD1. The length of the CDR3 is 15 residues. V lost 2 bases, J lost 5 bases, and 6 bases stayed unmatched. CDR1 and CDR2 (germline): MGHRA, YSYEKL. The CDR3, as DNA: TGCGCCAGCAGCCAACCCGGGACAGGGAGGGAGACCCAGTACTTC. Its translation: CASSQPGTGRETQYF.